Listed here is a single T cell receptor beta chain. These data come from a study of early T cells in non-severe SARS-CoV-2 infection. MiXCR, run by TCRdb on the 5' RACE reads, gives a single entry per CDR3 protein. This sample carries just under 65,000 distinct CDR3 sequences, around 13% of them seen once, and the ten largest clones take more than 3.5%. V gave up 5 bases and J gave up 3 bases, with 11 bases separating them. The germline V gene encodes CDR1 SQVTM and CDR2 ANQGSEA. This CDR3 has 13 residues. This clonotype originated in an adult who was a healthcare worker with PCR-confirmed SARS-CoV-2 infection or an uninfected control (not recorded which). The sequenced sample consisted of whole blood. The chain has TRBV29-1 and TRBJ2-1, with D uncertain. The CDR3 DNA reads TGCAGCGTTTCTATAGTCAACTACAATGAGCAGTTCTTC. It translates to CSVSIVNYNEQFF.